This T cell receptor (beta chain) appears in the sequencing data of a study of CD8 T cells in Susac syndrome. The CDR3 totals 15 residues. Per germline, CDR1 MNHEY and CDR2 SMNVEV (reference sequence). V lost 4 bases to trimming and J lost 3 bases; unmatched junction nucleotides: 8. An amount of RNA that ranged from roughly 0.45 to 1 ug was reverse transcribed with random hexamers. Each CDR3 protein is one row after TCRdb ran MiXCR on the immunoSEQ multiplex PCR reads. This table holds about 60,000 distinct CDR3 sequences, roughly 94% found once. High-throughput TCR beta sequencing covered peripheral CD8+ and CD4+ T cells. Treatment-naive patients with stable or active relapsing-remitting disease were the multiple sclerosis controls.

The TCR sequence derives from a human donor with multiple sclerosis. The sample taken for sequencing was CD8+ T cells from PBMCs. The V call is TRBV27, the J call TRBJ2-5; 7 bases align to TRBD2. The CDR3 DNA reads as TGTGCCAGCAGTTCGCGGCGGGGGTTAGAAGAGACCCAGTACTTC. Residues: CASSSRRGLEETQYF.